This TCR beta chain was documented in a study of T cells after yellow fever vaccination (dated by TCRdb to between 2018 and 2021). Notes on the research overall: The SMART-Seq v4 Ultra Low Input RNA kit was used to prepare libraries from fractions with low cell numbers. To follow T-cell clones before and after primary and booster YFV17D yellow fever vaccination, bulk TCR alpha and beta repertoires were sequenced over time. Two healthy male donors made up the cohort, one aged 18 to 29 years and the other aged 30 to 39 years. Blood was collected at multiple timepoints before and after primary and secondary immunization, and bulk PBMC replicates and cell subsets were isolated. Broad study findings and their caveats: Computational filtering was needed because FACS-sorted repertoires could contain abundant contaminating clonotypes from the bulk population. Compared with the primary T-cell response, the secondary T-cell response was weaker but faster, peaking on day 5 rather than day 15. After the booster, most clones that had expanded after primary vaccination were detected again (almost 97% of CD4 and roughly nine tenths of CD8), suggesting broad maintenance of memory. A small share of clonotypes was detected in both CD4 and CD8 compartments, with the overlap likely arising from convergent recombination. Because the study included only a couple of donors, the extent to which the findings can be generalized is limited.

This clonotype was picked up a small number of times. Its antigen is still unknown. Within one base of it there is no much larger clone, and no base qualities were kept. The sequencer was an Illumina NovaSeq 6000. Synthesis of TCR cDNA relied on 5'RACE template switching, a step that introduced a universal primer site along with unique molecular identifiers. Priming of cDNA synthesis was performed from both the TCR alpha and TCR beta constant segments. Library amplification used two PCR steps, and the second PCR step added sample barcodes and sequencing adapters. Sequencing of libraries was done on Illumina HiSeq 2500 (2x100 bp) or NovaSeq (2x150 bp). As for how the authors treated the data: Reads were demultiplexed and collapsed into UMI consensus sequences with MIGEC, and V(D)J alignment was performed with MiXCR. Vaccine-responding clonotypes were defined with edgeR using replicate PBMC samples, requiring FDR below 0.01 and a log2 fold change above 5 up to day 15. CD4 or CD8 identity was assigned to each bulk clonotype according to whether the clonotype was present at higher abundance in the sequenced CD4 repertoire or the sequenced CD8 repertoire. TCRdb trimmed public reads at Q25 via fastp, called clones via MiXCR and kept in-frame beta chains. Entries are consolidated by CDR3 protein sequence, retaining the most common genes and DNA. The V and J calls here are based on TCRdb, not the publication. The sample table lists a few hundred thousand distinct CDR3 sequences, 4.1% of them with a count of one. Around 24% of the sample belongs to the ten largest clones.

Including the terminal cysteine and phenylalanine, the CDR3 comprises 15 residues. Of the read, only the CDR3 DNA is kept; its 45 bases are in frame from base 1. The germline ends are 11 bases apart after V is trimmed by 1 base and J by 4 bases. Reading the germline V gene (reference sequence) gives CDR1 LGHDT and CDR2 YNNKEL. The treatment or condition label of this sample denotes: live attenuated yellow fever vaccine strain. At every blood-draw timepoint, two biological replicates of bulk PBMCs were collected. A standard Ficoll-Paque protocol was used to isolate PBMCs from peripheral blood. TriZol was used to extract RNA from bulk PBMCs, from CD4 and CD8 fractions, and from dextramer-positive and dextramer-negative fractions.

Sequenced here: PBMCs, sampled 5 days after the yellow fever booster vaccination. The sequence came from a man aged 18 to 29 who received the YFV17D yellow fever vaccine. Recombination connected TRBV3-1 to TRBJ2-1; TRBD1 is perhaps the D gene, given 6 matching bases. The sequenced DNA: TGTGCCAGCAGCCAAGGGACAGCCCAGTACAATGAGCAGTTCTTC. Its amino acids are CASSQGTAQYNEQFF.